This entry lists 21 T cell receptor beta chains sequenced from one sample in a study of beta chain features in type 1 diabetes. General study results and limits: Patients with Type 1 diabetes showed moderately but significantly shorter TCRB CDR3s in all four CD4+ subsets.

Expressed TCRB transcripts were sequenced because the isolated RNA had all been reverse transcribed beforehand. TCRdb's copy holds only in-frame clones and misses some; the assay was immunoSEQ multiplex PCR. This sample has approximately 730,000 clones; around 15% occur once, and the top ten carry 0.022%. No antigens are known for them. Sequencing was done on a sample of naive CD4+ T cells from blood. All receptors come from a man between 18 and 35 years old with type 1 diabetes.

This clone turned up a few times. The chain uses TRBV15 and TRBJ2-3, with unresolved D. Trimming took off 0 bases at V and 3 bases at J, with 4 bases between the two ends. This CDR3 is 13 amino acids long. Germline CDR1 LNHNV, CDR2 YYDKDF (reference sequence). This CDR3 reads CATSRERTDTQYF. In nucleotides, the CDR3 is TGTGCCACCAGCAGAGAACGGACAGATACGCAGTATTTT. The full variable domain, in which reference TRBV15 and TRBJ2-3 provide the parts outside the CDR3, is DAMVIQNPRYQVTQFGKPVTLSCSQTLNHNVMYWYQQKSSQAPKLLFHYYDKDFNNEADTPDNFQSRRPNTSFCFLDIRSPGLGDTAMYLCATSRERTDTQYFGPGTRLTVL.

This clone was seen a few times. This sequence joins TRBV2 and TRBJ2-5; TRBD2 is a possible D gene (6 bases). V gave up 7 bases and J gave up 2 bases, with 14 bases separating them. The CDR3 length is 14 residues. CDR1 is SNHLY and CDR2 is FYNNEI in the germline V gene. CDR3 in DNA: TGTGCCAGCATACATGGCGGGGCTCAAGAGACCCAGTACTTC. It specifies CASIHGGAQETQYF.

This clone was detected a few times. The rearrangement uses TRBV18 and TRBJ2-4; D uncertain. The CDR3 runs 16 residues. CDR1 is KGHSH and CDR2 is LQKENI in the germline V gene. V was pared by 3 bases and J by 3 bases, with 15 bases between. CDR3 residues: CASSPATGVGKNIQYF. CDR3 DNA: TGTGCCAGCTCACCCGCAACGGGTGTTGGCAAAAACATTCAGTACTTC.

A few counts support this clone. The CDR3 coding sequence is TGTGCCAGCAGCGTACTATACAATGAGCAGTTCTTC. Its protein is CASSVLYNEQFF. This rearrangement joins TRBV9 to TRBJ2-1; D call uncertain. V was cut by 1 base and J by 4 bases, with 3 bases left in between. This CDR3 is built from 12 residues. Looked up from germline, CDR1 is SGDLS and CDR2 is YYNGEE.

This clone was detected a few times. V usage is TRBV5-1 and J usage is TRBJ2-1; no definite D call. V lost 0 bases and J lost 10, with 8 bases in between. Germline V gene lookup returns CDR1 SGHRS and CDR2 YFSETQ. There are 12 residues in the CDR3. The DNA of the CDR3 is TGCGCCAGCAGCTTGGCTTTAGGGGAGCAGTTCTTC. Residues: CASSLALGEQFF. Looking up the rest from reference TRBV5-1 and TRBJ2-1 gives the full variable domain: KAGVTQTPRYLIKTRGQQVTLSCSPISGHRSVSWYQQTPGQGLQFLFEYFSETQRNKGNFPGRFSGRQFSNSRSEMNVSTLELGDSALYLCASSLALGEQFFGPGTRLTVL.

This clone was picked up a small number of times. V gene TRBV7-6 combines with J gene TRBJ1-6; D unresolved. V was cut by 4 bases and J by 12 bases, with 19 bases left in between. Germline V gives CDR1 SGHVS, CDR2 FNYEAQ. This CDR3 region has 15 residues. CDR3 sequence: CASSSGITSSGPLHF. The CDR3 coding sequence is TGTGCCAGCAGCTCCGGGATCACTAGTAGTGGACCCCTCCACTTT.

This chain links TRBV29-1 with TRBJ2-5; 7 bases are a match to TRBD2. This CDR3 contains 11 residues. The V gene end was trimmed by 7 bases and the J gene end by 9 bases; junction bases not matched to a gene: 8. CDR1 is SQVTM, CDR2 ANQGSEA, per germline. The CDR3: CSEWTGGAQYF. The DNA for the CDR3 is TGCAGCGAATGGACGGGAGGTGCCCAGTACTTC.

V and J are TRBV7-6 and TRBJ2-1, with TRBD2 identical over 8 bases. Per germline, CDR1 SGHVS and CDR2 FNYEAQ. The V and J ends lost 5 bases and 3 bases, in that order; junction bases with no gene match: 6. The CDR3 has 15 residues. CDR3 region: CASSHGLADYNEQFF. The CDR3 DNA sequence: TGTGCCAGCAGCCATGGACTAGCTGACTACAATGAGCAGTTCTTC. Drawing the rest from reference TRBV7-6 and TRBJ2-1, the complete variable domain is GAGVSQSPRYKVTKRGQDVALRCDPISGHVSLYWYRQALGQGPEFLTYFNYEAQQDKSGLPNDRFSAERPEGSISTLTIQRTEQRDSAMYRCASSHGLADYNEQFFGPGTRLTVL.

This clone was seen a few times. Other DNA sequences in this specimen translate into the identical CDR3. This sequence joins TRBV7-9 and TRBJ1-1; possibly TRBD1 for D (5 bases). CDR1 and CDR2 from the germline V gene are SEHNR and FQNEAQ (reference sequence). V was pared by 0 bases and J by 1 base, with 6 bases between. CDR3 length: 14 amino acids. CDR3 sequence reads: CASSLAGENTEAFF. The CDR3 DNA reads TGTGCCAGCAGCTTAGCGGGGGAGAACACTGAAGCTTTCTTT.

V gene TRBV7-9 combines with J gene TRBJ2-3, with D uncertain. V was pared by 3 bases and J by 1 base, with 8 bases between. The CDR3 covers 14 residues. In germline, CDR1 is SEHNR, CDR2 FQNEAQ (reference sequence). CDR3 DNA sequence: TGTGCCAGCAGCTTGGATAGTGGCACAGATACGCAGTATTTT. Residues: CASSLDSGTDTQYF.

In the case of this clone: The identical CDR3 is also encoded by other nucleotide sequences in the sample. The rearrangement joins TRBV7-9 to TRBJ1-5; D not resolved. There are 12 residues in the CDR3. Trimming took off 3 bases at V and 0 bases at J, with 0 bases between the two ends. The germline V gene has CDR1 SEHNR and CDR2 FQNEAQ (reference sequence). CDR3 in DNA: TGTGCCAGCAGCTTTAGCAATCAGCCCCAGCATTTT. This gives the protein CASSFSNQPQHF.

This clone was seen a few times. The CDR3 DNA follows: TGCAGCGTGGCGGTGGGCACGTATGAAAAACTGTTTTTT. Its translation is CSVAVGTYEKLFF. The chain recombines TRBV29-1 with TRBJ1-4; D gene unclear. The CDR3 totals 13 residues. The germline V gene encodes CDR1 SQVTM and CDR2 ANQGSEA. V gave up 6 bases and J gave up 6 bases, with 14 bases separating them.

The genes are TRBV10-3 and TRBJ2-5; tentatively, D is TRBD2 (6 bases). The V gene's germline CDR1 is ENHRY and CDR2 SYGVKD. The CDR3 totals 13 residues. Trimming took off 6 bases at V and 2 bases at J, with 10 bases between the two ends. The DNA for the CDR3 is TGTGCCATCAGCCCCGGACTACAAGAGACCCAGTACTTC. It is translated as CAISPGLQETQYF.

The chain couples TRBV2 to TRBJ1-6, with D perhaps matching TRBD1 (6 bases). Looked up from germline, CDR1 is SNHLY and CDR2 is FYNNEI. V lost 6 bases and J 6 bases, leaving 12 bases between the germline ends. The CDR3 consists of 14 residues. The CDR3: CASSSRGLNSPLHF. The DNA of the CDR3 is TGTGCCAGCAGCTCCCGGGGGCTTAATTCACCCCTCCACTTT.

This clone was counted between two and nine times. The V and J genes are TRBV6-5 and TRBJ2-1; 7 bases line up with TRBD2. Per the germline V gene, CDR1 is MNHEY and CDR2 is SVGAGI. This CDR3 is built from 15 residues. The V gene end was trimmed by 5 bases and the J gene end by 4 bases; junction bases not matched to a gene: 8. For the CDR3, the DNA is TGTGCCAGCAGTCGCCAGCGGGGCCTATACAATGAGCAGTTCTTC. The encoded protein is CASSRQRGLYNEQFF.

This clone was counted a few times. The same CDR3 can be traced to other DNA sequences in this sample. This chain joins TRBV25-1 and TRBJ1-1; D gene unclear. Germline-derived CDR1 and CDR2 are MGHDK and SYGVNS. This CDR3 is 15 amino acids long. V shed 1 base and J shed 1 base, with 10 bases lying between them. The CDR3 nucleotides read TGTGCCAGCAGTGAATCGGGCAGACCGAACACTGAAGCTTTCTTT. Residues: CASSESGRPNTEAFF.

This rearrangement joins TRBV7-9 to TRBJ2-3; D is perhaps TRBD2 (7 bases). This CDR3 spans 17 amino acids. Germline V gene lookup returns CDR1 SEHNR and CDR2 FQNEAQ (reference sequence). V lost 5 bases, J lost 3 bases, and 21 bases lay in between. The chain's CDR3 is CASSPTRTGGRTDTQYF. The CDR3 DNA is TGTGCCAGCAGCCCCACCAGAACGGGGGGCCGGACAGATACGCAGTATTTT.

This clone appeared a few times. The chain links TRBV11-2 to TRBJ2-3, with a weak D call TRBD2 (6 bases). The V gene lost 7 bases and the J gene lost 2 bases, with 13 bases spanning the gap. Germline lookup yields CDR1 SGHAT and CDR2 FQNNGV. The CDR3 totals 14 residues. In nucleotides, the CDR3 is TGTGCCAGCACCGTACGCGGGGACACAGATACGCAGTATTTT. Amino acids: CASTVRGDTDTQYF.

With regard to this clone: The junction departs from germline at one end; a sequencing error may be responsible. Other DNA sequences in the sample encode the same CDR3. The CDR3 nucleotides read TGCGCCACCAGCAGAGACAAAGGGGGTGAGGCTTTCTTT. This sequence encodes CATSRDKGGEAFF. The rearrangement links TRBV15 to TRBJ1-1, with D possibly TRBD1 on 6 matching bases. This CDR3 is 13 amino acids long. Germline V gives CDR1 LNHNV, CDR2 YYDKDF (reference sequence).

This clone appeared a few times. The chain is built from TRBV5-1 and TRBJ1-4, with TRBD1 matching 10 bases. The CDR3 is 16 amino acids. Trimming cost V 4 bases and J 3 bases; bases outside gene matches: 6. Germline V gene lookup returns CDR1 SGHRS and CDR2 YFSETQ. CDR3 sequence reads: CASSLLDRGANEKLFF. Here the CDR3 DNA reads TGCGCCAGCAGCCTCCTGGACAGGGGGGCTAATGAAAAACTGTTTTTT.

This clone turned up a few times. This chain links TRBV13 with TRBJ1-1; D is possibly TRBD1 (6 bases). This CDR3 is 14 amino acids long. Germline V gives CDR1 PRHDT, CDR2 FYEKMQ (reference sequence). V was clipped by 2 bases and J by 6 bases, with 13 bases between them. The CDR3 sequence: CASSLWQGISEAFF. In nucleotides, the CDR3 is TGTGCCAGCAGCTTATGGCAGGGGATCTCTGAAGCTTTCTTT.